The 21 T cell receptor beta chains in this list originate from one sample, sequenced in a study of blood T cell repertoires in COVID-19. TCRdb's copy holds only in-frame clones and misses some; the assay was immunoSEQ multiplex PCR. The top ten clones hold 5.1% of a sample with more than 300,000 clones, around 83% of them seen once. Sample: PBMCs or T cells enriched from blood (not recorded which). These receptors originate from a woman in her forties or fifties who had recovered from COVID-19.

This chain uses TRBV7-9 with TRBJ2-3, with a weak D call TRBD1 (5 bases). This CDR3 region has 13 residues. V lost 10 bases and J 2 bases, leaving 13 bases between the germline ends. The germline CDR1 and CDR2 sequences are SEHNR and FQNEAQ (reference sequence). In DNA, the CDR3 is TGTGCCAAGCCAGGGCCGTACACAGATACGCAGTATTTT. Encoded protein: CAKPGPYTDTQYF.

A few counts support this clone. The chain combines TRBV12-3 or TRBV12-4 with TRBJ2-2, with TRBD1 as a possible D gene (6 bases). V lost 6 bases and J 6 bases, leaving 11 bases between the germline ends. The CDR3 totals 13 residues. In DNA form, the CDR3 reads TGTGCCAGCAGATACAAGGGGGCCGGGGAGCTGTTTTTT. Protein product: CASRYKGAGELFF.

This sequence joins TRBV5-8 and TRBJ2-7, with TRBD2 identical over 8 bases. Germline values: CDR1 SGHTS, CDR2 YDEGEE. This CDR3 is built from 18 residues. J gave up 4 bases and V 4 bases, and 19 bases lay outside the gene matches. The CDR3 coding sequence is TGTGCCAGCAGCGAATATACCTCCTTCTCGGGGGGGTTATACGAGCAGTACTTC. Its translation: CASSEYTSFSGGLYEQYF.

The DNA of the CDR3 is TGCGCCAGCAGCTTGGAAGGGAGTTTAAGAGAGCAGTTCTTC. Encoded protein: CASSLEGSLREQFF. The rearrangement joins TRBV5-1 to TRBJ2-1, with a possible D match to TRBD2 (5 bases). Germline values: CDR1 SGHRS, CDR2 YFSETQ. The CDR3 loop spans 14 amino acids. Deletions cut 0 bases from V and 10 bases from J, with 14 bases between.

The chain carries TRBV9 and TRBJ2-3, with D unclear. V was shortened by 0 bases and J by 6 bases, with 8 bases between the two germline ends. The CDR3 totals 13 residues. The V gene's germline CDR1 is SGDLS and CDR2 YYNGEE. CDR3 nucleotide sequence: TGTGCCAGCAGCGTAGCTAATTCGGATACGCAGTATTTT. It specifies CASSVANSDTQYF.

The chain is built from TRBV11-1 and TRBJ2-7; D is uncertain. This CDR3 spans 12 amino acids. CDR1 and CDR2 (germline): SGHAT, FQDESV (reference sequence). The ends were cut back, 3 bases at V and 1 base at J, with 4 bases in the middle. DNA for the CDR3: TGTGCCAGCAGCTTCGGGTCCTACGAGCAGTACTTC. Amino acid sequence: CASSFGSYEQYF.

The genes are TRBV27 and TRBJ2-7; D ambiguous. Germline assignment: CDR1 MNHEY and CDR2 SMNVEV (reference sequence). V lost 2 bases, J lost 3 bases, and 11 bases lay in between. The length of the CDR3 is 14 residues. CDR3 nucleotides: TGTGCCAGCAGTTTAGCGTTACCTTTCTACGAGCAGTACTTC. Protein sequence: CASSLALPFYEQYF.

This rearrangement joins TRBV21-1 to TRBJ2-1; TRBD1 is the table's D call and was not checked against the DNA. TRBV21-1 is deemed a pseudogene. CDR3 length equals 11 residues. The CDR3 here is CASSPTGQDFF. CDR3 DNA: TGTGCCAGCAGCCCGACGGGACAGGACTTCTTC.

As to this clone: This specimen includes other DNA sequences encoding the same CDR3. The chain combines TRBV2 with TRBJ1-1, with D perhaps matching TRBD1 (6 bases). The V end lost 6 bases, the J end lost 4 bases, and 15 bases lay between the germline ends. The CDR3 totals 14 residues. Germline CDR1 SNHLY, CDR2 FYNNEI. Here the CDR3 reads CASSPQGLGTEAFF. The CDR3 DNA sequence: TGTGCCAGCAGCCCACAGGGTCTGGGCACTGAAGCTTTCTTT.

This chain joins TRBV5-4 and TRBJ2-4; no firm D call. The V end lost 0 bases, the J end lost 3 bases, and 7 bases lay between the germline ends. CDR1 is SGHNT and CDR2 is YYREEE in the germline V gene (reference sequence). CDR3 length: 14 amino acids. CDR3 DNA: TGTGCCAGCAGCTTGGACAGTCACAAAAACATTCAGTACTTC. Translated: CASSLDSHKNIQYF. Full variable domain (rest looked up from reference TRBV5-4 and TRBJ2-4): ETGVTQSPTHLIKTRGQQVTLRCSSQSGHNTVSWYQQALGQGPQFIFQYYREEENGRGNFPPRFSGLQFPNYSSELNVNALELDDSALYLCASSLDSHKNIQYFGAGTRLSVL.

The chain's CDR3 is CASSGDRGIFYGYTF. The CDR3 nucleotides are TGTGCCAGCAGTGGGGACAGGGGGATCTTCTATGGCTACACCTTC. V and J are TRBV2 and TRBJ1-2, with 11 bases lining up with TRBD1. V was pared by 4 bases and J by 4 bases, with 5 bases of the junction left unmatched. Per the germline V gene, CDR1 is SNHLY and CDR2 is FYNNEI. The CDR3 is made up of 15 amino acids.

The chain combines TRBV27 with TRBJ1-2; 7 bases are shared with TRBD1. After removal of 5 bases from V and 3 bases from J, the junction contained 9 bases not matched to a gene. The CDR3 extends over 15 amino acids. The V gene's germline CDR1 is MNHEY and CDR2 SMNVEV (reference sequence). The CDR3 is CASSENPGQHYGYTF. Written as DNA, the CDR3 is TGTGCCAGCAGTGAAAATCCGGGACAGCACTATGGCTACACCTTC.

The sample holds one count of this clone. The rearrangement uses TRBV4-1 and TRBJ2-7; tentative D call: TRBD2 (6 bases). Germline-derived CDR1 and CDR2 are MGHRA and YSYEKL. CDR3 length: 15 amino acids. V lost 3 bases and J lost 3, with 15 bases in between. The CDR3: CASSHGWDSDYEQYF. The DNA of the CDR3 is TGCGCCAGCAGCCACGGATGGGACTCAGACTACGAGCAGTACTTC.

The J gene is TRBJ1-2, the V gene TRBV6-5; tentatively, D is TRBD1 (6 bases). V lost 6 bases, J lost 5 bases, and 16 bases lay in between. The CDR3 has 14 residues. The germline CDR1 and CDR2 sequences are MNHEY and SVGAGI. The CDR3 DNA reads as TGTGCCAGCAGCCAACGAAGGGGGGGGTATGGCTACACCTTC. Translating it yields CASSQRRGGYGYTF.

The CDR3 spells CASSYSGGPENEQFF. CDR3 bases: TGTGCCAGCAGTTACTCGGGGGGTCCGGAGAATGAGCAGTTCTTC. The chain links TRBV6-5 to TRBJ2-1; a weak D match, TRBD2 (6 bases). This CDR3 is built from 15 residues. Germline V CDR1 and CDR2: MNHEY, SVGAGI. Trimming removed 0 bases from V and 7 bases from J, with 13 bases in between.

The rearrangement joins TRBV28 to TRBJ1-2; D is uncertain. Trimming removed 5 bases from V and 4 bases from J, with 14 bases in between. Germline V CDR1 and CDR2: MDHEN, SYDVKM. The CDR3 spans 14 residues. DNA of the CDR3: TGTGCCAGCAGTCGAGATCAGGTCTCCTATGGCTACACCTTC. Its translation is CASSRDQVSYGYTF.

The chain uses TRBV18 and TRBJ1-2; 7 bases agree with TRBD1. Germline lookup yields CDR1 KGHSH and CDR2 LQKENI. The V gene end was trimmed by 3 bases and the J gene end by 8 bases; junction bases not matched to a gene: 6. The CDR3 consists of 13 residues. The CDR3 DNA sequence: TGTGCCAGCTCACCCGACAGGGCCGACGGCTACACCTTC. Its protein is CASSPDRADGYTF.

The rearrangement uses TRBV19 and TRBJ2-3; D is ambiguous. V was trimmed by 1 base and J by 0 bases, leaving 11 bases between them. Germline CDR1 LNHDA, CDR2 SQIVND (reference sequence). The CDR3 length is 16 residues. CDR3 residues: CASSIGAGRSTDTQYF. Here the CDR3 DNA reads TGTGCCAGTAGTATAGGAGCTGGTCGGAGCACAGATACGCAGTATTTT.

The chain's CDR3 is CAGLSGLRNTEAFF. The DNA of the CDR3 is TGCGCCGGATTGTCAGGCTTAAGGAACACTGAAGCTTTCTTT. V usage is TRBV10-1 and J usage is TRBJ1-1, with D hard to call. The CDR3 contains 14 residues. Germline lookup yields CDR1 WNHNN and CDR2 SYGVQD (reference sequence). The V and J ends lost 11 bases and 1 base respectively, with 17 bases between them.

With respect to this clone: The sample carries other DNA sequences with the same CDR3. The chain couples TRBV6-2 or TRBV6-3 to TRBJ1-1; the match to TRBD1 covers 9 bases. Germline CDR1 and CDR2: MNHEY and SVGEGT. The CDR3 has 14 residues. The ends lost 6 bases at V and 6 bases at J; junction bases unmatched: 8. The CDR3 loop is CASSVDRGDSEAFF. CDR3 coding DNA: TGTGCCAGCAGCGTGGACAGGGGAGATTCTGAAGCTTTCTTT.

The V gene is TRBV7-6, the J gene TRBJ1-1; 7 nucleotides align to TRBD1. This CDR3 is built from 16 residues. Germline V lookup: CDR1 SGHVS, CDR2 FNYEAQ. The V gene end was trimmed by 5 bases and the J gene end by 1 base; junction bases not matched to a gene: 10. Here the CDR3 DNA reads TGTGCCAGCAGCCTTAGACAGGGTTGGGAGAACACTGAAGCTTTCTTT. This sequence encodes CASSLRQGWENTEAFF.